The 17 T cell receptor beta chains below come from one sample, sequenced in a study of spatial heterogeneity in lung cancer. Time point defined: sample taken at primary tumor resection. TCRs were sequenced from unsorted whole RNA of tumor, nontumor lung or PBMC. TCRdb independently ran MiXCR on the 5' RACE reads; one entry per CDR3 protein. The table shows under 100,000 distinct CDR3 sequences, with roughly 10% occurring only once. The sequencing here drew on PBMCs, taken at surgery. Receptors were obtained from a male donor with early-stage non-small cell lung cancer.

This clonotype was observed a few times. The genes are TRBV24-1 and TRBJ2-3; D uncertain. This CDR3 has 13 residues. CDR1 KGHDR and CDR2 SFDVKD come from the germline V gene. With 1 base removed from V and 1 base from J, the gap between germline ends came to 2 bases. The CDR3 spells CATSDFGTDTQYF. The CDR3 DNA is TGTGCCACCAGTGATTTCGGCACAGATACGCAGTATTTT.

This chain joins TRBV7-9 and TRBJ2-3; 8 bases fit TRBD1. V lost 5 bases, J lost 3 bases, and 7 bases stayed unmatched. Germline V gene data show CDR1 as SEHNR and CDR2 as FQNEAQ (reference sequence). The CDR3 runs 15 residues. The DNA of the CDR3 is TGTGCCAGCAGCAACAGGGGGATAGCGACAGATACGCAGTATTTT. Translation: CASSNRGIATDTQYF.

This clonotype was detected a few times. The rearrangement links TRBV29-1 to TRBJ2-3; TRBD2 agrees at 7 bases. Trimming at V came to 1 base and at J to 5 bases, leaving 0 bases not matched to a gene. Germline assignment: CDR1 SQVTM and CDR2 ANQGSEA. The CDR3 consists of 12 residues. CDR3 nucleotide sequence: TGCAGCGTTGAAGGGACTAGAGATACGCAGTATTTT. Translating it yields CSVEGTRDTQYF.

In its sample, this clonotype was seen many times. This chain uses TRBV30 with TRBJ1-1, with TRBD1 matching 7 bases. The germline V gene has CDR1 GTSNPN and CDR2 SVGIG (reference sequence). V lost 1 base, J lost 5 bases, and 7 bases stayed unmatched. The CDR3 runs 14 residues. CDR3 loop: CAWSGDSGRTEAFF. CDR3 in DNA: TGTGCCTGGAGTGGGGACAGTGGGCGTACTGAAGCTTTCTTT.

A single count supports this clonotype. A much larger clone lies one base from this, so it may be a read error. This sequence joins TRBV4-3 and TRBJ2-1; maybe TRBD1 (6 bases). The CDR3 loop spans 15 amino acids. CDR1 LGHNA and CDR2 YSLEER come from the germline V gene. Trimming cost V 4 bases and J 5 bases, with 15 bases left between them. CDR3 sequence reads: CASSLSFQGHNEQFF. In DNA form, the CDR3 reads TGCGCCAGCAGCCTCTCATTTCAGGGGCACAATGAGCAGTTCTTC.

This clonotype was seen at least ten times. The V gene is TRBV5-5, the J gene TRBJ2-3; D ambiguous. The germline gives CDR1 SGHKS, CDR2 YYEKEE (reference sequence). The CDR3 sequence is 13 residues long. V gave up 0 bases and J gave up 5 bases, with 7 bases separating them. The CDR3 loop reads CASSLETLDTQYF. The CDR3 nucleotides are TGTGCCAGCAGCTTGGAGACATTAGATACGCAGTATTTT.

V usage is TRBV19 and J usage is TRBJ1-5; 9 nucleotides line up with TRBD1. This CDR3 region has 15 residues. The V segment lost 2 bases and the J segment 6 bases; nucleotides outside the gene matches: 5. Germline V gives CDR1 LNHDA, CDR2 SQIVND (reference sequence). DNA of the CDR3: TGTGCCAGTAGTATATGGGACAGGGCGAGTCAGCCCCAGCATTTT. Its protein product is CASSIWDRASQPQHF.

In its sample, this clonotype was seen a few times. The chain carries TRBV7-9 and TRBJ2-5; TRBD2 matches at 11 bases. The CDR3 spans 15 residues. The junction had 5 bases not matched to a gene; V was cut back by 4 bases and J by 4 bases. Germline-derived CDR1 and CDR2 are SEHNR and FQNEAQ (reference sequence). The CDR3 DNA reads as TGTGCCAGCAGCTCCCATAGCGGGAGGGGAGAGACCCAGTACTTC. Protein: CASSSHSGRGETQYF. The whole variable domain, filled in from reference TRBV7-9 and TRBJ2-5, reads DTGVSQNPRHKITKRGQNVTFRCDPISEHNRLYWYRQTLGQGPEFLTYFQNEAQLEKSRLLSDRFSAERPKGSFSTLEIQRTEQGDSAMYLCASSSHSGRGETQYFGPGTRLLVL.

This clonotype showed up many times. V and J are TRBV9 and TRBJ2-2; the D gene is possibly TRBD2 (6 bases). Germline V CDR1 and CDR2: SGDLS, YYNGEE. The V end lost 2 bases, the J end lost 2 bases, and 10 bases lay between the germline ends. CDR3 length: 15 residues. The CDR3 DNA is TGTGCCAGCAGCGTCTACGGGAGCAACACCGGGGAGCTGTTTTTT. Translating it yields CASSVYGSNTGELFF.

This clonotype was seen ten or more times. CDR3 amino acids: CASSSDYEQYF. The CDR3, as DNA: TGTGCCAGCAGCTCGGACTACGAGCAGTACTTC. V usage is TRBV7-9 and J usage is TRBJ2-7; D remains unclear. CDR1 and CDR2 from the germline V gene are SEHNR and FQNEAQ (reference sequence). V lost 4 bases and J lost 3, with 4 bases in between. The CDR3 is 11 amino acids.

This clonotype has at least ten counts. V and J are TRBV6-1 and TRBJ2-3; D is undetermined. With 2 bases removed from V and 4 bases from J, the gap between germline ends came to 4 bases. This CDR3 is 12 amino acids long. CDR1 is MNHNS and CDR2 is SASEGT in the germline V gene. The CDR3 is CASSEQADTQYF. The CDR3 coding sequence is TGTGCCAGCAGTGAACAGGCAGATACGCAGTATTTT.

The sample holds a few counts of this clonotype. The chain employs TRBV6-6 and TRBJ2-5; the D gene could be TRBD1 or TRBD2 (5 bases each). Germline-derived CDR1 and CDR2 are MNHNY and SVGAGI (reference sequence). Trimming stripped 2 bases from V and 4 bases from J, with 14 bases between. The CDR3 covers 15 residues. CDR3 in amino acids: CASSYEGRPVETQYF. The CDR3 DNA is TGTGCCAGCAGTTACGAGGGACGGCCCGTAGAGACCCAGTACTTC.

The genes are TRBV5-1 and TRBJ2-7; a weak D match, TRBD1 (6 bases). The V gene's germline CDR1 is SGHRS and CDR2 YFSETQ. Trimming stripped 4 bases from V and 2 bases from J, with 22 bases between. The CDR3 consists of 17 residues. The CDR3 protein is CASSAAIPGTLPYEQYF. In nucleotides, the CDR3 is TGCGCCAGCAGCGCCGCGATCCCCGGGACACTTCCCTACGAGCAGTACTTC.

This clonotype appeared a few times. The gene calls are TRBV7-9 and TRBJ1-1; a possible D gene is TRBD1 (5 bases). The CDR3 consists of 16 residues. Trimming cost V 5 bases and J 4 bases, with 20 bases left between them. Germline V gene lookup returns CDR1 SEHNR and CDR2 FQNEAQ (reference sequence). This chain's CDR3 is CASSLSYSGGGTEAFF. Written as DNA, the CDR3 is TGTGCCAGCAGCCTAAGTTACTCCGGCGGGGGCACTGAAGCTTTCTTT.

The chain combines TRBV28 with TRBJ2-5; no firm D call. The germline V gene has CDR1 MDHEN and CDR2 SYDVKM. CDR3 length equals 12 residues. V lost 7 bases to trimming and J lost 5 bases, with 11 bases between them. CDR3 amino acids: CASKSATETQYF. The CDR3, as DNA: TGTGCCAGCAAGTCCGCGACGGAGACCCAGTACTTC.

This clonotype occurred many times. The chain links TRBV10-3 to TRBJ2-7; D possibly corresponds to TRBD2 (5 bases). This CDR3 comprises 14 residues. Germline CDR1 reads ENHRY; CDR2 reads SYGVKD. V was pared by 3 bases and J by 5 bases, with 14 bases between. CDR3 sequence reads: CAISDTGTVHEQYF. In DNA form, the CDR3 reads TGTGCCATCAGTGATACGGGAACGGTCCACGAGCAGTACTTC.

This clonotype was found many times. V usage is TRBV6-2 or TRBV6-3 and J usage is TRBJ1-5; D gene uncertain. CDR3 length: 12 residues. Germline CDR1 is MNHEY and CDR2 is SVGEGT. Trimming pared 6 bases from V and 3 bases from J, leaving 6 bases between. The DNA of the CDR3 is TGTGCCAGCAGGAGGCCCAATCAGCCCCAGCATTTT. It specifies CASRRPNQPQHF.